This T cell receptor (beta chain) is drawn from a study of shared clonotypes between healthy human individuals. CDR1 and CDR2 (germline): SGHTA, FQGTGA. The CDR3 loop spans 14 amino acids. Between the trimmed V and J ends, which lost 2 bases and 3 bases, there was a span of 5 bases. Produced via immunoSEQ multiplex PCR; TCRdb's table is partial and in-frame only. This repertoire shows 1.5 million to 2.5 million clones, about 95% found once; its top ten account for 0.9% to 1.5%. This clone was seen more than once but under ten times. Naive CD8 populations comprised CD45RO-negative cells positively selected for CCR7, excluding terminally differentiated effector memory CD45RA+ cells.

This chain uses TRBV7-3 with TRBJ2-6; D is undetermined. The receptor was derived from a man aged 18 to 35 in good health. Sequences were obtained from naive CD8+ T cells sorted from blood. CDR3 residues: CASSLGFGANVLTF. The CDR3 nucleotides read TGTGCCAGCAGCTTAGGGTTTGGGGCCAACGTCCTGACTTTC.